Listed below are T cell receptor beta chains from one sample, sequenced in a study of blood T cell repertoires in COVID-19. Generated by immunoSEQ multiplex PCR, the TCRdb table keeps only in-frame clones and is missing some. The profile covers approximately 210,000 clones, with 65% to 85% appearing a single time and about 4.5% taken by the ten largest. The sequenced sample was PBMCs or T cells enriched from blood (not recorded which). The receptors were gathered from a man aged 30 to 39 with acute COVID-19. CDR3s include the opening cysteine and the closing phenylalanine or tryptophan. Each record gives: clone size, D gene, J gene, V gene, CDR3 protein, CDR3 DNA. D genes are given only for firm matches. Size tells how often a clone was seen (once, few, many) or the class of an expanded clone, and some rows leave it out.

>NA|NA|TRBJ2-5|TRBV6-5
CASSYGRQETQYF
TGTGCCAGCAGTTATGGGAGGCAAGAGACCCAGTACTTC
>NA|NA|TRBJ1-2|TRBV9
CASSVAWQGLNYGYTF
TGTGCCAGCAGCGTAGCTTGGCAGGGGCTTAACTATGGCTACACCTTC
>NA|NA|TRBJ2-1|TRBV5-6
CASSPYDRGGNEQFF
TGTGCCAGCAGCCCATACGACAGGGGAGGGAATGAGCAGTTCTTC
>many|TRBD2|TRBJ2-1|TRBV28
CASSAFRGGRYNEQFF
TGTGCCAGCAGCGCCTTCCGGGGGGGCCGATACAATGAGCAGTTCTTC
>NA|NA|TRBJ1-2|TRBV5-1
CASSRTSDYGYTF
TGCGCCAGCAGCCGAACGTCGGACTATGGCTACACCTTC
>NA|TRBD1|TRBJ2-7|TRBV19
CASSAGTGTSEQYF
TGTGCCAGTAGTGCCGGGACAGGGACGAGCGAGCAGTACTTC
>NA|NA|TRBJ1-4|TRBV2
CASSTGGVNEKLFF
TGTGCCAGCAGTACAGGAGGGGTTAATGAAAAACTGTTTTTT
>NA|TRBD1|TRBJ1-2|TRBV9
CASSVDRGDRGYTF
TGTGCCAGCAGCGTAGACAGGGGAGATAGGGGCTACACCTTC
>NA|NA|TRBJ2-1|TRBV5-1
CASSSGTGYSEFF
TGCGCCAGCAGCTCCGGGACTGGCTATTCCGAGTTCTTC
>few|TRBD2|TRBJ2-3|TRBV6-4
CASSTGGVGTDTQYF
TGTGCCAGCTCTACGGGGGGAGTGGGCACAGATACGCAGTATTTT
>once|NA|TRBJ1-1|TRBV19
CASSIDLGFTDEAFF
TGTGCCAGTAGTATAGATCTTGGCTTCACCGATGAAGCTTTCTTT
>NA|NA|TRBJ1-1|TRBV5-5
CASSLVPKPNTEAFF
TGTGCCAGCAGCTTGGTCCCCAAGCCGAACACTGAAGCTTTCTTT
>NA|NA|TRBJ1-5|TRBV19
CASSRRTDGYQPQHF
TGTGCCAGTAGTAGACGGACAGATGGGTATCAGCCCCAGCATTTT
>NA|TRBD1|TRBJ1-4|TRBV29-1
CSVEKGQVGEKLFF
TGCAGCGTTGAGAAGGGACAGGTTGGTGAAAAACTGTTTTTT
>once|NA|TRBJ2-4|TRBV19
CASSRAASLAKNIQYF
TGTGCCAGTAGTCGTGCGGCTTCTCTAGCCAAAAACATTCAGTACTTC
>NA|NA|TRBJ2-3|TRBV20-1
CSASLRGAMGTDTQYF
TGCAGTGCTAGTCTTCGGGGGGCCATGGGCACAGATACGCAGTATTTT
>NA|NA|TRBJ1-6|TRBV7-3
CASSLGPPSPLHF
TGTGCCAGCAGCTTAGGGCCTCCTTCACCCCTCCACTTT
>NA|NA|TRBJ1-4|TRBV2
CASSEQGGEKLFF
TGTGCCAGCAGTGAACAGGGTGGAGAAAAACTGTTTTTT
>NA|NA|TRBJ1-1|TRBV5-4
CASSLGRYEAFF
TGTGCCAGCAGCTTGGGGAGATATGAAGCTTTCTTT
>many|TRBD2|TRBJ2-1|TRBV6-4
CASSVAGGNNEQFF
TGTGCCAGCAGTGTAGCGGGGGGGAACAATGAGCAGTTCTTC
>NA|NA|TRBJ2-7|TRBV28
CASSSDIPGQYF
TGTGCCAGCAGTTCGGACATACCAGGGCAGTACTTC
>NA|NA|TRBJ2-5|TRBV24-1
CATSDYNQETQYF
TGTGCCACCAGTGATTACAACCAAGAGACCCAGTACTTC
>NA|TRBD1|TRBJ1-5|TRBV5-4
CASSLGGGFNQPQHF
TGTGCCAGCAGCTTGGGAGGGGGCTTTAATCAGCCCCAGCATTTT
>once|TRBD2|TRBJ2-4|TRBV28
CASSSGRLAGGQILAKNIQYF
TGTGCCAGCAGTTCAGGGAGGCTAGCGGGGGGCCAAATACTAGCCAAAAACATTCAGTACTTC
>NA|TRBD1|TRBJ1-2|TRBV10-3
CAISESGQGLSYGYTF
TGTGCCATCAGTGAGTCGGGACAGGGTTTGAGTTATGGCTACACCTTC
>NA|NA|TRBJ2-2|TRBV19
CASSTGTNTGELFF
TGTGCCAGTAGTACAGGGACTAACACCGGGGAGCTGTTTTTT
>NA|NA|TRBJ2-5|TRBV9
CASSVDGGHQETQYF
TGTGCCAGCAGCGTAGATGGAGGCCATCAAGAGACCCAGTACTTC
>NA|NA|TRBJ2-3|TRBV3-1/TRBV3-2
CASSPLKGGVTDTQYF
TGTGCCAGCAGCCCCCTAAAAGGGGGGGTCACAGATACGCAGTATTTT
>NA|TRBD1|TRBJ2-3|TRBV7-9
CASSSRGPDTQYF
TGTGCCAGCAGCTCCAGGGGGCCAGATACGCAGTATTTT
>NA|TRBD1|TRBJ2-2|TRBV4-1
CASSHPGQGINTGELFF
TGCGCCAGCAGCCACCCGGGACAGGGGATTAACACCGGGGAGCTGTTTTTT
>NA|NA|TRBJ1-2|TRBV10-3
CAIMPGNYGYTF
TGTGCCATCATGCCCGGTAACTATGGCTACACCTTC